What follows describes a single T cell receptor (beta chain). The data derive from a study of OX40 agonist ivuxolimab in advanced cancers. At baseline, cycle 4 day 1, and cycle 7 day 1, blood was sampled. TCRdb's table, derived via immunoSEQ multiplex PCR, lists solely in-frame clones and lacks some. The repertoire has more than 45,000 clones, roughly 85% of them found once; the top ten carry approximately 2.8%. The sample consisted of CD4+ or CD8+ T cells sorted from blood, taken in a trial of the OX40 agonist ivuxolimab. This TCR derives from an adult with an advanced solid tumor such as melanoma, head and neck, liver or kidney cancer.

The CDR3 DNA reads TGTGCCAGCAGTGGACAGGGCAACAGGGCAACTAATGAAAAACTGTTTTTT. This encodes CASSGQGNRATNEKLFF. The V gene is TRBV6-1, the J gene TRBJ1-4; 7 bases line up with TRBD1. CDR1 is MNHNS, CDR2 SASEGT, per germline. The CDR3 length is 17 residues. The V and J ends lost 4 bases and 0 bases, in that order; junction bases with no gene match: 8.